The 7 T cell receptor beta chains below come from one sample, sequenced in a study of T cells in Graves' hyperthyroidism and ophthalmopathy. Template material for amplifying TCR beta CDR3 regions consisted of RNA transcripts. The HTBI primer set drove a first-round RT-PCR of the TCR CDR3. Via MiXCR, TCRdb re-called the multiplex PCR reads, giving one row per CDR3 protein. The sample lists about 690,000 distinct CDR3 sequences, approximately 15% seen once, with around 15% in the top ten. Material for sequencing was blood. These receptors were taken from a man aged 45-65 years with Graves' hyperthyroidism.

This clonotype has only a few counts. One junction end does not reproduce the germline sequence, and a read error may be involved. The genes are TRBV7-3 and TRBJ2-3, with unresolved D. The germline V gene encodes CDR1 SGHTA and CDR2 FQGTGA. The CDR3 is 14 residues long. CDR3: CASSLNPSTDTQYF. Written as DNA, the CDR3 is TGTGCCAGCAGTTTAAATCCTAGCACAGATACGCAGTATTTT.

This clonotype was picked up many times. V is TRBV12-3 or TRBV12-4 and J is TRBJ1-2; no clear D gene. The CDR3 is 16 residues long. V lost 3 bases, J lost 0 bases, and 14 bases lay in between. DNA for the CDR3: TGTGCCAGCAGTTTGCTTCCCTGGGGAACTAACTATGGCTACACCTTC. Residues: CASSLLPWGTNYGYTF.

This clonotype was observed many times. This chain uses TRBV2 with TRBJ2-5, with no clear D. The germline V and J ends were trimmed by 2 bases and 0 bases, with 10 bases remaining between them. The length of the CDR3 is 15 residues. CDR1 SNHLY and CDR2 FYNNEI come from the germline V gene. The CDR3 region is CASSEKRGDQETQYF. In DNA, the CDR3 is TGTGCCAGCAGTGAAAAACGAGGCGACCAAGAGACCCAGTACTTC.

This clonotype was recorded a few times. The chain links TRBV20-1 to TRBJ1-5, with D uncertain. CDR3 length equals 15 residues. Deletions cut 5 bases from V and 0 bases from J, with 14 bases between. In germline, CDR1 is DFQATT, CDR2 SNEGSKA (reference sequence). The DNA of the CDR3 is TGCAGTGCTGCCCGAGGGTCTAATAGCAATCAGCCCCAGCATTTT. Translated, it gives CSAARGSNSNQPQHF.

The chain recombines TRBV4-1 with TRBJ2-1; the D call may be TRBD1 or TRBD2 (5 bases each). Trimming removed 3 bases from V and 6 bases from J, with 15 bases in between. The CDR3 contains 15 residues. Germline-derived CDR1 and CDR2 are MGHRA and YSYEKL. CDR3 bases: TGCGCCAGCAGCCATATTGAGTTGGGGGTCAATGAGCAGTTCTTC. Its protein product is CASSHIELGVNEQFF.

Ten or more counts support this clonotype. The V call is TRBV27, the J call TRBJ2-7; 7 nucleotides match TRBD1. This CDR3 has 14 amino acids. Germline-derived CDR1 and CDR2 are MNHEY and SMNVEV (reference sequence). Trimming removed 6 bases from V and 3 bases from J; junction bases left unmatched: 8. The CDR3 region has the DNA TGTGCCAGCAGCCAAGGGACAGAAATCTACGAGCAGTACTTC. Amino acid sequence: CASSQGTEIYEQYF.

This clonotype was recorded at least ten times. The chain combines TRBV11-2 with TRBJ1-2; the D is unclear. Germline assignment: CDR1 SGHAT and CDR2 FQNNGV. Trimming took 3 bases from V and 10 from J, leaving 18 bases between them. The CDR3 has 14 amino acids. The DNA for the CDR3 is TGTGCCAGCAGCTTTATGGCCCTATCTCCAGACTACACCTTC. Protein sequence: CASSFMALSPDYTF.